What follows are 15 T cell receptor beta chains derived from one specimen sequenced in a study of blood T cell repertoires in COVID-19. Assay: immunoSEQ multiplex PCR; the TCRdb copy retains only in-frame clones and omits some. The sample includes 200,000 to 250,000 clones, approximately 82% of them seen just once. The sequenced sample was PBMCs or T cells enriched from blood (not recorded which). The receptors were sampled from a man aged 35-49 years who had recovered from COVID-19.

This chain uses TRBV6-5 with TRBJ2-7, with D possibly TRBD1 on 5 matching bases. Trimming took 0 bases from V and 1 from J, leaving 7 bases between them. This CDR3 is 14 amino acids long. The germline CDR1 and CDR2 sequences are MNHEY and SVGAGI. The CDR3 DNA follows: TGTGCCAGCAGTTACTCGACAGCTTCCTACGAGCAGTACTTC. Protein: CASSYSTASYEQYF.

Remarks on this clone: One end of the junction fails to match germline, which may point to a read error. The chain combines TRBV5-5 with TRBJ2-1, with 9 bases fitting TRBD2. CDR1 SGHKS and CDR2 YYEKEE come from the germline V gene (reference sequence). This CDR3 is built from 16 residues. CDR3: CASSLTGTSTYNEQFF. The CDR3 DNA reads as TGTGCCAGCAGCTTGACCGGGACTAGCACCTATAATGAGCAGTTCTTC.

CDR3 sequence reads: CASSHLLRSYNEQFF. CDR3 sequence (DNA): TGTGCCAGCAGCCATCTTCTCCGGTCCTACAATGAGCAGTTCTTC. The J gene is TRBJ2-1, the V gene TRBV14; no firm D call. Germline lookup yields CDR1 SGHDN and CDR2 FVKESK. The germline V and J ends were trimmed by 3 bases and 1 base, with 10 bases remaining between them. The CDR3 is 15 amino acids. The variable domain in full, completed from reference TRBV14 and TRBJ2-1, reads EAGVTQFPSHSVIEKGQTVTLRCDPISGHDNLYWYRRVMGKEIKFLLHFVKESKQDESGMPNNRFLAERTGGTYSTLKVQPAELEDSGVYFCASSHLLRSYNEQFFGPGTRLTVL.

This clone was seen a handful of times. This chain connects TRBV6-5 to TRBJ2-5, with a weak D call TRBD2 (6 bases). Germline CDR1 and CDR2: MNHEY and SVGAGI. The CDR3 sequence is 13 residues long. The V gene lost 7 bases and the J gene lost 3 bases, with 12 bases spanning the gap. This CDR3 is CASNPWGEETQYF. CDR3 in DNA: TGTGCCAGCAACCCCTGGGGGGAAGAGACCCAGTACTTC.

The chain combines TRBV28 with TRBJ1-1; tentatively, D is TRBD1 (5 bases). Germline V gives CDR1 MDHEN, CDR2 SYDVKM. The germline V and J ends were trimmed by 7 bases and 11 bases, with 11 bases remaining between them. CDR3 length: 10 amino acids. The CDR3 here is CASTRGVAFF. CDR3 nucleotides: TGTGCCAGCACCCGGGGGGTCGCTTTCTTT.

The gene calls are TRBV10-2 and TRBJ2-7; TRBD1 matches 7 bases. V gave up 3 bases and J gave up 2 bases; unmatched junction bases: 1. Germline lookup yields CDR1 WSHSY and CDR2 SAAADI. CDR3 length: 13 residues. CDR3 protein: CASSEGGPYEQYF. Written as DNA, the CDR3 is TGCGCCAGCAGTGAAGGGGGCCCCTACGAGCAGTACTTC.

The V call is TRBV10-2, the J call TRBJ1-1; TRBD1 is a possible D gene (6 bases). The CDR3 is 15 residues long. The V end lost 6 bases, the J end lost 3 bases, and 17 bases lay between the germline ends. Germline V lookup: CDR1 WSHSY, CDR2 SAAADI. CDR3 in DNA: TGCGCCAGCAGAGCCGGGACCAGGGGAGACACTGAAGCTTTCTTT. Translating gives CASRAGTRGDTEAFF.

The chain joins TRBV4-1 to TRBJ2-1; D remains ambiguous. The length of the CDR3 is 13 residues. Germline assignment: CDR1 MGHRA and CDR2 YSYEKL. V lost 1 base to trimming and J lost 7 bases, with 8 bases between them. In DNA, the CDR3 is TGCGCCAGCAGCCAAGGAAGCGCAAATGAGCAGTTCTTC. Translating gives CASSQGSANEQFF.

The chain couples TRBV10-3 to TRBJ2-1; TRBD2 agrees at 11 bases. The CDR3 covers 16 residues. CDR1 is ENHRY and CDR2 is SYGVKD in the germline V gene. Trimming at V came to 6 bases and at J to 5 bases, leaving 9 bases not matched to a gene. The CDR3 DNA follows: TGTGCCATCAGGGTTATAGCGGGGGGGCTCGACAATGAGCAGTTCTTC. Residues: CAIRVIAGGLDNEQFF.

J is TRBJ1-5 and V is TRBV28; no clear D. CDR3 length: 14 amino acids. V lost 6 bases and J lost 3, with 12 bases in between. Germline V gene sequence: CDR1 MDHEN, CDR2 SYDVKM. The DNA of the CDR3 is TGTGCCAGCAGCCGGGGAGGGATCAATCAGCCCCAGCATTTT. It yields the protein CASSRGGINQPQHF.

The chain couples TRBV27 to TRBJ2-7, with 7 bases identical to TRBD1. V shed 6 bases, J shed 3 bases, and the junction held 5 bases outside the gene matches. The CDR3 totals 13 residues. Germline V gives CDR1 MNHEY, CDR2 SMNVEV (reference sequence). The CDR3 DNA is TGTGCCAGCAGCGACAGGGAGAACTACGAGCAGTACTTC. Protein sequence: CASSDRENYEQYF.

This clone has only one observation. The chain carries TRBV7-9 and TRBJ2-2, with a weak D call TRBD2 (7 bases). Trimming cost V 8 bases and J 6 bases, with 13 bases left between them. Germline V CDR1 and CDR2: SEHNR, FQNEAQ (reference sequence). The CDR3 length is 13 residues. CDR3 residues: CASLGGASGELFF. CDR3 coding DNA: TGTGCCAGCCTAGGGGGGGCCTCCGGGGAGCTGTTTTTT.

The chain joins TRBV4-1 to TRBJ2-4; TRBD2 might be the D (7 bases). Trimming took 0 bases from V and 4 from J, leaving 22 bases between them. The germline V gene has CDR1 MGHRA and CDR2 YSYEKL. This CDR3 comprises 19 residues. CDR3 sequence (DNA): TGCGCCAGCAGCCAAGAGGGCCAGCGGGGACAACAACGGAAAAACATTCAGTACTTC. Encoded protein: CASSQEGQRGQQRKNIQYF.

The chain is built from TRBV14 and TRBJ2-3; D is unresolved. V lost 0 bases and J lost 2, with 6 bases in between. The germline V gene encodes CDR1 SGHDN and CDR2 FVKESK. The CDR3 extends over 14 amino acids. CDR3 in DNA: TGTGCCAGCAGCCAAGACAGGTTCACAGATACGCAGTATTTT. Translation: CASSQDRFTDTQYF.

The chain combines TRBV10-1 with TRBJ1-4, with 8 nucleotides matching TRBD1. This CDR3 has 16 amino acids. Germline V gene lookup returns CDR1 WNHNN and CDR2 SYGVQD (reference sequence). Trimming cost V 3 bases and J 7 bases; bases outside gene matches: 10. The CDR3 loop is CASSDGQGSIGEKLFF. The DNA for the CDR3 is TGCGCCAGCAGTGATGGACAGGGAAGTATCGGTGAAAAACTGTTTTTT.